This T cell receptor beta chain was identified in a study of technical replicates of blood from several donors. Data came from immunoSEQ multiplex PCR; TCRdb stores just in-frame clones and leaves some out. The sample lists under 95,000 clones, about 95% seen once, with approximately 0.27% in the top ten. Germline-derived CDR1 and CDR2 are MDHEN and SYDVKM. Germline trimming cut 6 bases from V and 6 bases from J; bases unmatched to any gene: 14. This CDR3 contains 16 residues. This clone was recorded once. Sequenced material: T cells isolated from PBMCs. The chain employs TRBV28 and TRBJ1-5, with 7 positions matching TRBD1. This clonotype was obtained from a human donor in good health. The CDR3 DNA sequence: TGTGCCAGCAGACGCCCTACAGGGGCTCGGGGTCAGCCCCAGCATTTT. As protein: CASRRPTGARGQPQHF.